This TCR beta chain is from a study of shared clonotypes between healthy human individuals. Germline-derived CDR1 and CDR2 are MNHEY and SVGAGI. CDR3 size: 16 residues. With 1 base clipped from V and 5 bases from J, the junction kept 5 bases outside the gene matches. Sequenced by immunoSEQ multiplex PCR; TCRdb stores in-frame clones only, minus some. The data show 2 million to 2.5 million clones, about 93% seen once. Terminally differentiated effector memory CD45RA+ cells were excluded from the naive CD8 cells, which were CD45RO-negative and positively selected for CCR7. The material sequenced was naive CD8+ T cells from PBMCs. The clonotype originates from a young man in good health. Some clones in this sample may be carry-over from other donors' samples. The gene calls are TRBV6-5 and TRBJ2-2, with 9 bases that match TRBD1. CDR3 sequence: CASSYFGTGLTGELFF. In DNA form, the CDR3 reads TGTGCCAGCAGTTACTTCGGGACAGGGTTGACCGGGGAGCTGTTTTTT.